These 15 T cell receptor beta chains were all obtained from the same sample, sequenced in a study of shared clonotypes between healthy human individuals. Positive CCR7 selection of CD45RO-negative cells yielded the naive CD8 cells, and terminally differentiated effector memory CD45RA+ cells were excluded. Assay used: immunoSEQ multiplex PCR; TCRdb lists only in-frame clones, some missing. The sample consists of millions of clones, approximately 94% of them appearing once. Sequenced input: naive CD8+ T cells sorted from blood. These receptors were collected from a man aged 18 to 35 in good health.

Concerning this clone itself: In the same sample, other DNA sequences code for this CDR3. The chain recombines TRBV6-5 with TRBJ2-2, with D perhaps TRBD1 (6 bases). CDR1 is MNHEY and CDR2 is SVGAGI in the germline V gene. The V and J ends lost 3 bases and 3 bases respectively, with 8 bases between them. The length of the CDR3 is 14 residues. CDR3 DNA: TGTGCCAGCAGTTATGGGGGCTACACCGGGGAGCTGTTTTTT. The encoded protein is CASSYGGYTGELFF.

The V call is TRBV18, the J call TRBJ1-3; D might be TRBD1 (6 bases). The CDR3 runs to 15 residues. The V gene's germline CDR1 is KGHSH and CDR2 LQKENI. The V end was cut by 3 bases, the J end by 0 bases, with 9 bases between. CDR3 protein: CASSPGQASGNTIYF. In DNA form, the CDR3 reads TGTGCCAGCTCACCGGGACAAGCCTCTGGAAACACCATATATTTT. Drawing the rest from reference TRBV18 and TRBJ1-3, the complete variable domain is NAGVMQNPRHLVRRRGQEARLRCSPMKGHSHVYWYRQLPEEGLKFMVYLQKENIIDESGMPKERFSAEFPKEGPSILRIQQVVRGDSAAYFCASSPGQASGNTIYFGEGSWLTVV.

CDR3 in DNA: TGTGCCAGCCGAAGGCAGGGGGTTCCCGGGGAGCTGTTTTTT. Its protein is CASRRQGVPGELFF. V is TRBV6-1 and J is TRBJ2-2, with 7 bases identical to TRBD1. The CDR3 has 14 residues. The junction had 9 bases not matched to a gene; V was cut back by 8 bases and J by 6 bases. Germline CDR1 and CDR2: MNHNS and SASEGT.

This chain links TRBV5-6 with TRBJ2-7, with 10 bases identical to TRBD2. Unmatched junction bases numbered 10, after V lost 0 bases and J lost 4 bases. Germline V gene data show CDR1 as SGHDT and CDR2 as YYEEEE. This CDR3 has 17 residues. The CDR3 reads CASSLALAGQLRYEQYF. The CDR3 DNA follows: TGTGCCAGCAGCTTGGCACTAGCGGGGCAGCTGAGATACGAGCAGTACTTC.

The chain combines TRBV6-1 with TRBJ2-1; 11 positions agree with TRBD1. From germline, CDR1 is MNHNS and CDR2 SASEGT. CDR3 size: 15 residues. The junction had 9 bases not matched to a gene; V was cut back by 6 bases and J by 8 bases. The CDR3 DNA reads as TGTGCCAGCAGCGACCTAGGACAGGGGGCCCATGAGCAGTTCTTC. This gives the protein CASSDLGQGAHEQFF.

This rearrangement joins TRBV30 to TRBJ2-3; no definite D call. The V gene's germline CDR1 is GTSNPN and CDR2 SVGIG (reference sequence). Trimming removed 2 bases from V and 0 bases from J, with 6 bases in between. The CDR3 is made up of 13 amino acids. The CDR3 region is CAWSRISTDTQYF. For the CDR3, the DNA is TGTGCCTGGAGTCGGATTAGCACAGATACGCAGTATTTT.

The table lists this clone with a count of one. This rearrangement joins TRBV29-1 to TRBJ2-1; the D gene is possibly TRBD1 (5 bases). Germline-derived CDR1 and CDR2 are SQVTM and ANQGSEA. V lost 3 bases and J lost 5, with 14 bases in between. The CDR3 consists of 14 residues. The CDR3 sequence: CSVEGTIGDNEQFF. The CDR3 region has the DNA TGCAGCGTTGAGGGAACGATAGGGGACAATGAGCAGTTCTTC.

This chain links TRBV10-1 with TRBJ1-3, with 7 bases aligning to TRBD1. J lost 0 bases, V lost 6 bases, and 8 bases had no gene match. CDR3 size: 16 residues. Germline CDR1 reads WNHNN; CDR2 reads SYGVQD (reference sequence). The CDR3 here is CASRVPDRDSGNTIYF. The CDR3 DNA follows: TGCGCCAGCAGGGTTCCCGACAGGGACTCTGGAAACACCATATATTTT.

The chain links TRBV14 to TRBJ2-3, with 10 positions matching TRBD2. This CDR3 region has 15 residues. Looked up from germline, CDR1 is SGHDN and CDR2 is FVKESK. Unmatched junction bases numbered 4, after V lost 1 base and J lost 6 bases. CDR3 nucleotide sequence: TGTGCCAGCAGCCAAGGTGCGACTAGCGGGGATACGCAGTATTTT. Encoded protein: CASSQGATSGDTQYF.

The V gene is TRBV19, the J gene TRBJ1-6; D is ambiguous. Per the germline V gene, CDR1 is LNHDA and CDR2 is SQIVND (reference sequence). The CDR3 loop spans 16 amino acids. The germline V and J ends were trimmed by 6 bases and 0 bases, with 12 bases remaining between them. CDR3 sequence (DNA): TGTGCCAGTAGGGAGGTCGGGAGCTCCTATAATTCACCCCTCCACTTT. Protein sequence: CASREVGSSYNSPLHF. The full variable domain, its missing parts supplied by reference TRBV19 and TRBJ1-6, is DGGITQSPKYLFRKEGQNVTLSCEQNLNHDAMYWYRQDPGQGLRLIYYSQIVNDFQKGDIAEGYSVSREKKESFPLTVTSAQKNPTAFYLCASREVGSSYNSPLHFGNGTRLTVT.

This clone has just one count. The chain joins TRBV30 to TRBJ2-1; 14 bases are a match to TRBD2. V dropped 2 bases and J dropped 6; count of bases not matched to a gene: 3. Germline CDR1 GTSNPN, CDR2 SVGIG (reference sequence). The CDR3 contains 15 residues. The CDR3 loop is CAWSQGLAGANEQFF. CDR3 DNA sequence: TGTGCCTGGAGTCAGGGACTAGCGGGGGCCAATGAGCAGTTCTTC.

A few counts support this clone. This chain uses TRBV27 with TRBJ2-6; D gene ambiguous. The CDR3 is made up of 13 amino acids. V lost 3 bases and J lost 3, with 3 bases in between. Germline V gene data show CDR1 as MNHEY and CDR2 as SMNVEV (reference sequence). As DNA, the CDR3 is TGTGCCAGCAGTTTCCATGGGGCCAACGTCCTGACTTTC. It yields the protein CASSFHGANVLTF.

The chain links TRBV7-2 to TRBJ2-7, with D possibly being TRBD1 (6 bases). Germline values: CDR1 SGHTA, CDR2 FQGNSA. This CDR3 spans 15 amino acids. Trimming removed 1 base from V and 3 bases from J, with 13 bases in between. Here the CDR3 DNA reads TGTGCCAGCAGCTTAGAAGGGGCAGGGGACTACGAGCAGTACTTC. Translation: CASSLEGAGDYEQYF.

This chain's CDR3 is CASSSQETQYF. The CDR3 bases are TGTGCCAGCAGCTCTCAAGAGACCCAGTACTTC. The genes are TRBV11-1 and TRBJ2-5; D is ambiguous. The CDR3 runs 11 residues. The germline V gene encodes CDR1 SGHAT and CDR2 FQDESV (reference sequence). V was trimmed by 4 bases and J by 2 bases, leaving 2 bases between them.

The rearrangement links TRBV6-5 to TRBJ1-2; no clear D gene. The CDR3 is made up of 16 amino acids. V shed 2 bases and J shed 0 bases, with 13 bases lying between them. Germline-derived CDR1 and CDR2 are MNHEY and SVGAGI. CDR3: CASSYQAPSANYGYTF. The CDR3 DNA sequence: TGTGCCAGCAGTTACCAGGCCCCTTCAGCTAACTATGGCTACACCTTC.